The sequence of this T cell receptor (beta chain) was determined in a study of cytomegalovirus exposure and HLA in healthy donors. Overall study context: Clustering assigned 70% to 85% of the approximately 400 genotyped donors to the Caucasian-associated ancestry cluster. Overall study results and limits: What was likely a sequencing artifact was a cluster of highly shared sequence variants.

This CDR3 is built from 12 residues. The V gene end was trimmed by 10 bases and the J gene end by 6 bases; junction bases not matched to a gene: 8. The germline V gene encodes CDR1 SEHNR and CDR2 FQNEAQ (reference sequence). The PCR contained 60 Vbeta and 13 Jbeta primers. Sequencing used immunoSEQ multiplex PCR; TCRdb keeps in-frame clones, though not all of them. The repertoire consists of around 110,000 clones, with roughly three fifths occurring once and the leading ten covering over 1.5%. Of note for this clone: Its specificity is not known.

Sequencing was performed on PBMCs. This clonotype was sampled from a man aged 18 to 30 in good health and CMV-seronegative. The chain is built from TRBV7-9 and TRBJ1-1; TRBD1 agrees at 7 bases. In nucleotides, the CDR3 is TGTGCCACCACAGACAGGGCCGCTGAAGCTTTCTTT. Its protein is CATTDRAAEAFF.